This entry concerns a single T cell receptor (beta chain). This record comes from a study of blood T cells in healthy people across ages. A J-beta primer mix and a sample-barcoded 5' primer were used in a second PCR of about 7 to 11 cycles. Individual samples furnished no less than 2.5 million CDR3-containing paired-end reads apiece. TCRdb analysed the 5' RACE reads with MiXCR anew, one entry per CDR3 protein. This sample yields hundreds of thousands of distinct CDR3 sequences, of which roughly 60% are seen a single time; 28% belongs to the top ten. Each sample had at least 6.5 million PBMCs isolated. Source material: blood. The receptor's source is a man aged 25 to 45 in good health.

This CDR3 reads CSATGITYEQYF. The CDR3 nucleotides read TGCAGTGCGACGGGGATTACCTACGAGCAGTACTTC. The chain couples TRBV20-1 to TRBJ2-7; D is possibly TRBD2 (5 bases). Trimming removed 6 bases from V and 2 bases from J, with 11 bases in between. This CDR3 is built from 12 residues. Germline V gene data show CDR1 as DFQATT and CDR2 as SNEGSKA (reference sequence).